The clone carrying this T cell receptor (beta chain) was detected many times. No antigen is known for it. These data belong to a study of T-cell reconstitution after alpha-beta-depleted transplantation in children. Overall study findings and caveats: After one year, T-cell counts and TCRbeta diversity mostly came from new T cells. From surviving recipient T cells and thymic progenitors came the high day-60 TCRbeta diversity observed in some patients. Alpha-beta T cells present about two months after transplant were reported to originate from several hundred expanded graft clones.

The germline V and J ends were trimmed by 5 bases and 7 bases, with 18 bases remaining between them. In germline, CDR1 is MNHEY, CDR2 SVGAGI. This CDR3 is 15 amino acids long. TCRbeta library construction was performed incorporating unique molecular identifiers. TCRdb processed the PCR reads anew with MiXCR; each CDR3 protein has one entry. The sample includes roughly 74,000 distinct CDR3 sequences, 15% to 20% of them seen just once. The sequencing used PBMCs, mostly from graft donor cells, collected 360 days after TCRalphabeta/CD19-depleted stem cell transplant. The chain joins TRBV6-5 to TRBJ2-1; tentatively, D is TRBD1 or TRBD2 (5 bases each). This clonotype was obtained from a male patient between 2 and 10 years old who had a stem cell transplant for acute lymphoblastic leukemia, so the T cells may come from the graft donor. CDR3 in amino acids: CASSSTKGSMNEQFF. The CDR3 bases are TGTGCCAGCAGTAGTACGAAGGGGAGTATGAATGAGCAGTTCTTC.